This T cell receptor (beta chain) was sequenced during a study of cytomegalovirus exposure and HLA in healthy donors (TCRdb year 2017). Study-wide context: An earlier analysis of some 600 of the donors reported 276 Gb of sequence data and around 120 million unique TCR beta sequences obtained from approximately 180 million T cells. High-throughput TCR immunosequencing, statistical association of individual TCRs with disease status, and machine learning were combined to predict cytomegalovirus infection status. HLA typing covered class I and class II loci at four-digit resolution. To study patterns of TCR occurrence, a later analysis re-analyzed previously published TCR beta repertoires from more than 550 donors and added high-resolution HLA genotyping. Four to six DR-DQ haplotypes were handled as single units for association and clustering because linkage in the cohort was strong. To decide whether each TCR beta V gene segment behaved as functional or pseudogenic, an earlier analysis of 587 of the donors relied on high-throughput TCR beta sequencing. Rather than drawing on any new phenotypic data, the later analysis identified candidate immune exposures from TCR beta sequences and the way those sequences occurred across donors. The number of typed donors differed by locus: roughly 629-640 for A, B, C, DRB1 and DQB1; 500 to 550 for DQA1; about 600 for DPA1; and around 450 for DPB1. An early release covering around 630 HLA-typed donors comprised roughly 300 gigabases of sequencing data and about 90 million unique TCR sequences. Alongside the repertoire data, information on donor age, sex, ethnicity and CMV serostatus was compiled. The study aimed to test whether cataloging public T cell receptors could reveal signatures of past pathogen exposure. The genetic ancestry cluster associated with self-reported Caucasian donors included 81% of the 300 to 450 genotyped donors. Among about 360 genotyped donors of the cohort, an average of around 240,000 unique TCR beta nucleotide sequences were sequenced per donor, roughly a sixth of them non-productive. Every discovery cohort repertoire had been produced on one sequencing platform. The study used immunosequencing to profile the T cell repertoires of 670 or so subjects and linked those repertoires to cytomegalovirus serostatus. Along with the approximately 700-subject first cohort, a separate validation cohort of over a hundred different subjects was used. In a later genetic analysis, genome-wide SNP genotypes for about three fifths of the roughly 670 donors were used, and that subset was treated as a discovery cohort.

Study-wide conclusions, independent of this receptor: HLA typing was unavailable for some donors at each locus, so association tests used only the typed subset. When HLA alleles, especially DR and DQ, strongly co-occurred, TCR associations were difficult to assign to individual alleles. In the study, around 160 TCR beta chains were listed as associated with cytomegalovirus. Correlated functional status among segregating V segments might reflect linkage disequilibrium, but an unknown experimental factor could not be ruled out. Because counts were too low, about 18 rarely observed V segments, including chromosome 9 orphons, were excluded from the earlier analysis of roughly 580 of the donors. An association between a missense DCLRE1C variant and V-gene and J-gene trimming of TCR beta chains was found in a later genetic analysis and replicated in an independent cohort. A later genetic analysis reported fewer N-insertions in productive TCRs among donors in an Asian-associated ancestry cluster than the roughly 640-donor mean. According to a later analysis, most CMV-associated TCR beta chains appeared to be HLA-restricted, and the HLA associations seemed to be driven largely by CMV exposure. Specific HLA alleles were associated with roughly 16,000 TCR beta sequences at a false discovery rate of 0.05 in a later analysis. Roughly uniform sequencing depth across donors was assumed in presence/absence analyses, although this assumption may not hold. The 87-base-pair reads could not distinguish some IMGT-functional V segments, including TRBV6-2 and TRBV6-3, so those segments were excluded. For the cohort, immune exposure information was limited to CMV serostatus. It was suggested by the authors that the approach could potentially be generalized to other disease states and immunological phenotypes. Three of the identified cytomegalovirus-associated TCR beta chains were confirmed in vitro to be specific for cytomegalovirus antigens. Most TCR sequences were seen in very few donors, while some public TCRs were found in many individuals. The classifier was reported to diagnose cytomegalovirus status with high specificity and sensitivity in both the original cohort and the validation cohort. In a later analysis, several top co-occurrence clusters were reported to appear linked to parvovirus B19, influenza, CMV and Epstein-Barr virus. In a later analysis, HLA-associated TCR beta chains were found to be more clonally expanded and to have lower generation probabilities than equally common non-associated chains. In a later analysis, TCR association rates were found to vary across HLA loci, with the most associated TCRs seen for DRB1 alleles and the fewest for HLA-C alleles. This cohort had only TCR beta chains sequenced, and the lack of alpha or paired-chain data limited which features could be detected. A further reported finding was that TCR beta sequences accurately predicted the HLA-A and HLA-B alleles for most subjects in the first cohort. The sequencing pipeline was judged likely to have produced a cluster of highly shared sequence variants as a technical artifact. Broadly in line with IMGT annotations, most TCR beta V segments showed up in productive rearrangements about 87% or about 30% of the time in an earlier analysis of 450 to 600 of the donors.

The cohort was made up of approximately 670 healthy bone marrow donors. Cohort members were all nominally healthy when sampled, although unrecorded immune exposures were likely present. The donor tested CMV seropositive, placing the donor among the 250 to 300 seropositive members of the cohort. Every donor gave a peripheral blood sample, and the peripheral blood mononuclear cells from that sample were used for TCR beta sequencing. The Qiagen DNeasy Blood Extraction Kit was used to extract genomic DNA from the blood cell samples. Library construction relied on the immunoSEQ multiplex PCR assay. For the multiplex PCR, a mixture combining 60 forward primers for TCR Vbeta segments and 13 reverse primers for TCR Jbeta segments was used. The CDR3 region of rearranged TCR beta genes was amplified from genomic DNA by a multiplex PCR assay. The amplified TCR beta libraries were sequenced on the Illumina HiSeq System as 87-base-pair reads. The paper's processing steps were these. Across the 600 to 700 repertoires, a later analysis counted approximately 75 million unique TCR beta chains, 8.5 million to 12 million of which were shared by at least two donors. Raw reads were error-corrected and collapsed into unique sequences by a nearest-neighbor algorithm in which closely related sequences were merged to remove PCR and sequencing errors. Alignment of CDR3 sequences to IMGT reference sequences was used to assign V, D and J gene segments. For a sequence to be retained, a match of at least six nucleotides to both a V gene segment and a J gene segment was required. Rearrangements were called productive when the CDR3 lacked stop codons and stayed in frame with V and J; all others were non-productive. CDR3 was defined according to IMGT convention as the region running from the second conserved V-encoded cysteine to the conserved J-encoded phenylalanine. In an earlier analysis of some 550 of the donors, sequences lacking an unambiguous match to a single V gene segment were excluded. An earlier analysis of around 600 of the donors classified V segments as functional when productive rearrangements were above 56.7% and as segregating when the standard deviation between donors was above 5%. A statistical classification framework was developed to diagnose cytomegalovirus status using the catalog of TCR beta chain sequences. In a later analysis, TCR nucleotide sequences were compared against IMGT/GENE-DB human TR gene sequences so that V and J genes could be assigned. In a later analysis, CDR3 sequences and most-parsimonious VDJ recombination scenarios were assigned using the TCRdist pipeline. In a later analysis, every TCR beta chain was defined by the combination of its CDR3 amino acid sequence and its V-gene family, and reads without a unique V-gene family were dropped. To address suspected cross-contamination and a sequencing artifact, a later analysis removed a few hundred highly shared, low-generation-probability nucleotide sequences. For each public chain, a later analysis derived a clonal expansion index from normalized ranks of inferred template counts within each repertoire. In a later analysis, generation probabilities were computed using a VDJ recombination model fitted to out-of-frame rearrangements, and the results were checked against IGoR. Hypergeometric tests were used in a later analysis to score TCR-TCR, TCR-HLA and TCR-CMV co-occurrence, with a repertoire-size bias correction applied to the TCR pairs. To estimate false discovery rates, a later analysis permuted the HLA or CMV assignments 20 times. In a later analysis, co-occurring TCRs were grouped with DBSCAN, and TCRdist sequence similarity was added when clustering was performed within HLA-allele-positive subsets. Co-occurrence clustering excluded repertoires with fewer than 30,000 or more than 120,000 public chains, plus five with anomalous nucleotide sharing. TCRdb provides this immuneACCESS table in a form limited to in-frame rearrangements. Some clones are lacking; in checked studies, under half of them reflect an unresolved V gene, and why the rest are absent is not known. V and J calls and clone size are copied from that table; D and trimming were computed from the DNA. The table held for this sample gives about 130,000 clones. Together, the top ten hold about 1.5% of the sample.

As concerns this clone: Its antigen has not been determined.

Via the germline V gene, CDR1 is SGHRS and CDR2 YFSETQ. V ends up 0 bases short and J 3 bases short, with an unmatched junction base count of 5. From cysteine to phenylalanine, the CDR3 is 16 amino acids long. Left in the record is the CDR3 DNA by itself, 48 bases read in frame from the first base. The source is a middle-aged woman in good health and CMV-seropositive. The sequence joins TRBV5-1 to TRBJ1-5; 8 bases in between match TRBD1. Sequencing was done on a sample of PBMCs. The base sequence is TGCGCCAGCAGCTTGGATGGGCAGGGGGCCAATCAGCCCCAGCATTTT. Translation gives CASSLDGQGANQPQHF.